The 10 T cell receptor beta chains below all came from one sample that was sequenced in a study of CD8 T cells in Susac syndrome. With random hexamers, reverse transcription was performed on about 0.5 to 1 ug of RNA. In TCRdb, the immunoSEQ multiplex PCR reads were re-called with MiXCR into one record per CDR3 protein. The table lists tens of thousands of distinct CDR3 sequences, more than 85% of them singletons, with about 0.5% in the top ten. The sequencing sample was made of CD8+ T cells from PBMCs. The source of these receptors is a human donor in good health.

The chain links TRBV7-9 to TRBJ1-2, with D perhaps matching TRBD1 (5 bases). The CDR3 is 16 amino acids. V lost 0 bases and J lost 1, with 12 bases in between. The germline V gene has CDR1 SEHNR and CDR2 FQNEAQ (reference sequence). CDR3 sequence (DNA): TGTGCCAGCAGCTTAGCGTATGGGGGACTTAACTATGGCTACACCTTC. Residues: CASSLAYGGLNYGYTF.

The chain recombines TRBV19 with TRBJ2-7; D gene ambiguous. V lost 8 bases to trimming and J lost 2 bases, with 16 bases between them. The germline CDR1 and CDR2 sequences are LNHDA and SQIVND (reference sequence). The CDR3 totals 14 residues. CDR3 loop: CASRPWADTYEQYF. The CDR3 region has the DNA TGTGCCAGTCGCCCCTGGGCGGATACCTACGAGCAGTACTTC.

This clonotype showed up just a few times. V is TRBV7-8 and J is TRBJ1-5, with D unclear. The germline CDR1 and CDR2 sequences are SGHVS and FQNEAQ. Trimming removed 9 bases from V and 4 bases from J, with 7 bases in between. This CDR3 spans 11 amino acids. This CDR3 is CASGGNQPQHF. In nucleotides, the CDR3 is TGTGCCAGTGGCGGTAATCAGCCCCAGCATTTT.

V gene TRBV27 combines with J gene TRBJ2-4, with 12 bases fitting TRBD2. Germline V lookup: CDR1 MNHEY, CDR2 SMNVEV (reference sequence). V was pared by 5 bases and J by 7 bases, with 21 bases of the junction left unmatched. CDR3 length: 20 residues. The CDR3 region is CASSPGQGSTSGSGWNIQYF. The CDR3 region has the DNA TGTGCCAGCAGTCCGGGACAGGGCTCGACTAGCGGGAGTGGGTGGAACATTCAGTACTTC.

This clonotype was detected once. This chain connects TRBV9 to TRBJ1-1; TRBD1 aligns across 7 bases. V shed 4 bases and J 6 bases; nucleotides not matched to a gene: 9. The CDR3 sequence is 14 residues long. Germline CDR1 reads SGDLS; CDR2 reads YYNGEE. The CDR3 DNA follows: TGTGCCAGCAGCCCCTCCCGGACAGGACCTGAAGCTTTCTTT. This codes for CASSPSRTGPEAFF.

The chain joins TRBV7-9 to TRBJ2-1; the match to TRBD2 covers 8 bases. The CDR3 length is 16 residues. Germline V CDR1 and CDR2: SEHNR, FQNEAQ (reference sequence). V was clipped by 1 base and J by 4 bases; unmatched bases: 6. Here the CDR3 reads CASSLGASGWYNEQFF. Here the CDR3 DNA reads TGTGCCAGCAGCTTAGGGGCTAGCGGGTGGTACAATGAGCAGTTCTTC.

Written as DNA, the CDR3 is TGTGCCAGCAGCTTAGTAGGGGCGGAGCAGTTCTTC. This gives the protein CASSLVGAEQFF. This rearrangement joins TRBV7-6 to TRBJ2-1; D might be TRBD1 (5 bases). Germline assignment: CDR1 SGHVS and CDR2 FNYEAQ. Trimming pared 1 base from V and 10 bases from J, leaving 8 bases between. The CDR3 is 12 residues long.

The V call is TRBV19, the J call TRBJ2-7; D ambiguous. V lost 3 bases, J lost 3 bases, and 12 bases lay in between. The CDR3 consists of 14 residues. Germline-derived CDR1 and CDR2 are LNHDA and SQIVND (reference sequence). The CDR3 region is CASSIKGGRYEQYF. DNA for the CDR3: TGTGCCAGTAGTATTAAGGGTGGTCGCTACGAGCAGTACTTC.

The rearrangement links TRBV15 to TRBJ2-7; D is uncertain. The V gene's germline CDR1 is LNHNV and CDR2 YYDKDF (reference sequence). Trimming removed 5 bases from V and 0 bases from J, with 8 bases in between. This CDR3 is built from 13 residues. CDR3: CATSGERSYEQYF. DNA of the CDR3: TGTGCCACCAGCGGGGAACGCTCCTACGAGCAGTACTTC.

The V and J genes are TRBV7-9 and TRBJ2-7; perhaps D is TRBD1 or TRBD2 (5 bases each). V was trimmed by 4 bases and J by 4 bases, leaving 14 bases between them. Germline CDR1 is SEHNR and CDR2 is FQNEAQ (reference sequence). This CDR3 has 14 residues. The CDR3 DNA follows: TGTGCCAGCAGCTCGGGACGGAACCTTTACGAGCAGTACTTC. It is translated as CASSSGRNLYEQYF.